Presented here are 22 T cell receptor beta chains from one specimen sequenced in a study of blood T cell repertoires in COVID-19. Using immunoSEQ multiplex PCR, the repertoire was profiled, and TCRdb retains in-frame clones only, with some absent. This sample has some 120,000 clones; 80% to 90% occur once, and the top ten carry approximately 28%. Sequences were obtained from peripheral blood. These receptors were collected from a man in his 70s with active or convalescent COVID-19.

This sequence joins TRBV19 and TRBJ2-5; weak D call: TRBD1 (6 bases). The CDR3 sequence is 14 residues long. Trimming left V 6 bases short and J 5 bases short, with 16 bases between. CDR1 LNHDA and CDR2 SQIVND come from the germline V gene (reference sequence). The CDR3 loop is CASSPQGPRETQYF. CDR3 in DNA: TGTGCCAGTAGCCCCCAGGGGCCCCGTGAGACCCAGTACTTC. Full variable domain (remainder filled in from reference TRBV19 and TRBJ2-5): DGGITQSPKYLFRKEGQNVTLSCEQNLNHDAMYWYRQDPGQGLRLIYYSQIVNDFQKGDIAEGYSVSREKKESFPLTVTSAQKNPTAFYLCASSPQGPRETQYFGPGTRLLVL.

The rearrangement uses TRBV5-1 and TRBJ2-1; 7 bases line up with TRBD2. J gave up 7 bases and V 4 bases, and 11 bases lay outside the gene matches. CDR1 is SGHRS, CDR2 YFSETQ, per germline. This CDR3 has 15 amino acids. The CDR3 DNA reads TGCGCCAGCAGCGGCGTGGCGGGAGAAAGGAATGAGCAGTTCTTC. Protein sequence: CASSGVAGERNEQFF.

V is TRBV18 and J is TRBJ2-1, with a possible D match to TRBD1 (5 bases). Germline values: CDR1 KGHSH, CDR2 LQKENI. The CDR3 has 14 residues. V shed 5 bases and J shed 2 bases, with 10 bases lying between them. CDR3 DNA: TGTGCCAGCTCAGCCTCAGGGCCCTACAATGAGCAGTTCTTC. Protein product: CASSASGPYNEQFF.

CDR3 DNA sequence: TGTGCCACCAGTGATTCCGGGACATCCTACTCCTACGAGCAGTACTTC. This encodes CATSDSGTSYSYEQYF. The chain joins TRBV24-1 to TRBJ2-7; tentative D call: TRBD1 (6 bases). Trimming left V 2 bases short and J 0 bases short, with 13 bases between. Looked up from germline, CDR1 is KGHDR and CDR2 is SFDVKD. This CDR3 is 16 amino acids long.

The V call is TRBV5-8, the J call TRBJ2-4, with 8 bases identical to TRBD1. This CDR3 is built from 14 residues. The ends lost 4 bases at V and 10 bases at J; junction bases unmatched: 10. Germline CDR1 reads SGHTS; CDR2 reads YDEGEE. The CDR3 sequence: CASSGTGLNMIQYF. The CDR3 DNA sequence: TGTGCCAGCAGCGGGACAGGACTAAACATGATTCAGTACTTC.

The chain uses TRBV5-6 and TRBJ1-2, with D unclear. This CDR3 is 12 amino acids long. The V and J ends lost 4 bases and 2 bases respectively, with 6 bases between them. Germline-derived CDR1 and CDR2 are SGHDT and YYEEEE. The CDR3: CASSPGNYGYTF. The CDR3 DNA follows: TGTGCCAGCAGCCCTGGCAACTATGGCTACACCTTC.

V usage is TRBV6-5 and J usage is TRBJ1-5; D is unclear. The V gene lost 5 bases and the J gene lost 2 bases, with 13 bases spanning the gap. Germline CDR1 and CDR2: MNHEY and SVGAGI. The CDR3 loop spans 15 amino acids. CDR3 DNA sequence: TGTGCCAGCAGTCGAAATCGGGATCGCAATCAGCCCCAGCATTTT. Translating it yields CASSRNRDRNQPQHF.

The J gene is TRBJ2-4, the V gene TRBV19, with D maybe TRBD2 (5 bases). This CDR3 has 13 residues. V was shortened by 1 base and J by 9 bases, with 10 bases between the two germline ends. Germline CDR1 LNHDA, CDR2 SQIVND (reference sequence). The CDR3 sequence: CASSIAGNRIQYF. The CDR3 coding sequence is TGTGCCAGTAGTATAGCCGGGAATCGCATTCAGTACTTC.

The rearrangement links TRBV12-3 or TRBV12-4 to TRBJ1-5; possible D gene TRBD1, 6 bases. The CDR3 has 13 amino acids. V was clipped by 5 bases and J by 7 bases, with 12 bases between them. The CDR3 region has the DNA TGTGCCAGCAGTCAAGGGGGGGGGCAGCCCCAGCATTTT. Residues: CASSQGGGQPQHF.

CDR3 nucleotide sequence: TGCGCCAGCAGCCAAGATCCGGGGTACTACGAGCAGTACTTC. Its protein is CASSQDPGYYEQYF. The chain carries TRBV4-1 and TRBJ2-7, with a weak D call TRBD2 (5 bases). This CDR3 contains 14 residues. Trimming took 0 bases from V and 3 from J, leaving 9 bases between them. The V gene's germline CDR1 is MGHRA and CDR2 YSYEKL.

The V call is TRBV10-3, the J call TRBJ1-4, with TRBD1 identical over 9 bases. This CDR3 has 16 amino acids. The trim removed 2 bases at V and 8 bases at J, leaving 9 bases unmatched. Germline loops: CDR1 ENHRY, CDR2 SYGVKD. DNA of the CDR3: TGTGCCATCAGTGAGGGACAGGGGTCGATGGGAGAAAAACTGTTTTTT. This gives the protein CAISEGQGSMGEKLFF.

This clone was seen a handful of times. The J gene is TRBJ2-7, the V gene TRBV19; 11 nucleotides agree with TRBD2. The CDR3 is 17 amino acids. Germline CDR1 reads LNHDA; CDR2 reads SQIVND (reference sequence). Germline trimming cut 6 bases from V and 4 bases from J; bases unmatched to any gene: 14. CDR3 in amino acids: CASSLTSGSSGAYEQYF. The CDR3 DNA follows: TGTGCCAGTAGCCTTACTAGCGGGAGTAGCGGAGCATACGAGCAGTACTTC. Together with reference TRBV19 and TRBJ2-7, the CDR3 gives the full variable domain: DGGITQSPKYLFRKEGQNVTLSCEQNLNHDAMYWYRQDPGQGLRLIYYSQIVNDFQKGDIAEGYSVSREKKESFPLTVTSAQKNPTAFYLCASSLTSGSSGAYEQYFGPGTRLTVT.

The CDR3 sequence is CASSRNRASEAFF. Written as DNA, the CDR3 is TGTGCCAGCAGCCGAAACAGGGCCTCTGAAGCTTTCTTT. The rearrangement uses TRBV11-2 and TRBJ1-1; tentatively, D is TRBD1 (6 bases). The CDR3 spans 13 residues. Germline CDR1 is SGHAT and CDR2 is FQNNGV. Trimming removed 5 bases from V and 6 bases from J, with 13 bases in between.

The chain couples TRBV29-1 to TRBJ1-2, with TRBD1 as a possible D gene (6 bases). The length of the CDR3 is 12 residues. V dropped 7 bases and J dropped 6 bases, with 15 bases sitting between them. Germline lookup yields CDR1 SQVTM and CDR2 ANQGSEA. CDR3 in DNA: TGCAGCGCCACAGGGTCTATTGATGGCTACACCTTC. Protein: CSATGSIDGYTF. Looking up the rest from reference TRBV29-1 and TRBJ1-2 gives the full variable domain: SAVISQKPSRDICQRGTSLTIQCQVDSQVTMMFWYRQQPGQSLTLIATANQGSEATYESGFVIDKFPISRPNLTFSTLTVSNMSPEDSSIYLCSATGSIDGYTFGSGTRLTVV.

The rearrangement uses TRBV25-1 and TRBJ2-5; D not resolved. V was pared by 5 bases and J by 1 base, with 11 bases between. The CDR3 consists of 14 residues. The germline V gene has CDR1 MGHDK and CDR2 SYGVNS. As DNA, the CDR3 is TGTGCCAGCAGTTCACGACAAATCCAAGAGACCCAGTACTTC. Protein product: CASSSRQIQETQYF.

J is TRBJ2-1 and V is TRBV28; 7 bases are a match to TRBD1. This CDR3 contains 16 residues. The V and J ends lost 7 bases and 0 bases, in that order; junction bases with no gene match: 9. Per germline, CDR1 MDHEN and CDR2 SYDVKM. In nucleotides, the CDR3 is TGTGCCAGCACCAAAGGGGGCGCGGGCTCCTACAATGAGCAGTTCTTC. It is translated as CASTKGGAGSYNEQFF.

The chain joins TRBV5-6 to TRBJ1-5; perhaps TRBD1 as D (6 bases). The ends were cut back, 3 bases at V and 10 bases at J, with 11 bases in the middle. The CDR3 consists of 12 residues. Germline V lookup: CDR1 SGHDT, CDR2 YYEEEE. The CDR3 sequence is CASSWGGNPQHF. The DNA for the CDR3 is TGTGCCAGCAGCTGGGGGGGCAACCCCCAGCATTTT.

The chain uses TRBV28 and TRBJ1-6; unclear D gene. The CDR3 covers 14 residues. CDR1 and CDR2 from the germline V gene are MDHEN and SYDVKM. V was cut by 6 bases and J by 3 bases, with 9 bases left in between. CDR3 nucleotides: TGTGCCAGCAGCCCCGGGAACTATAATTCACCCCTCCACTTT. Translated: CASSPGNYNSPLHF.

About this clone: A read error may produce the germline difference seen at one junction end. V gene TRBV7-7 combines with J gene TRBJ2-5; TRBD2 matches 8 bases. CDR3 size: 15 residues. The germline gives CDR1 SSHAT, CDR2 FNYEAQ (reference sequence). The chain's CDR3 is CASSSGGAGVKTQYF. CDR3 coding DNA: TGTGCTAGCAGCTCGGGGGGGGCGGGAGTCAAGACCCAGTACTTC. The full variable domain, completed using reference TRBV7-7 and TRBJ2-5, is GAGVSQSPRYKVTKRGQDVTLRCDPISSHATLYWYQQALGQGPEFLTYFNYEAQPDKSGLPSDRFSAERPEGSISTLTIQRTEQRDSAMYRCASSSGGAGVKTQYFGPGTRLLVL.

This clone was seen only once. The chain links TRBV6-5 to TRBJ1-2; 7 nucleotides agree with TRBD1. The CDR3 spans 16 residues. From germline, CDR1 is MNHEY and CDR2 SVGAGI. V lost 0 bases, J lost 2 bases, and 6 bases stayed unmatched. Here the CDR3 DNA reads TGTGCCAGCAGTTACTCAAGTCAGGGGGAGAACTATGGCTACACCTTC. It encodes CASSYSSQGENYGYTF.

This chain uses TRBV28 with TRBJ2-5; D might be TRBD1 (6 bases). The CDR3 is made up of 15 amino acids. Germline V lookup: CDR1 MDHEN, CDR2 SYDVKM. V was cut by 6 bases and J by 2 bases, with 16 bases left in between. The DNA of the CDR3 is TGTGCCAGCAGCTGGGGGTCGGACAGTCAAGAGACCCAGTACTTC. This gives the protein CASSWGSDSQETQYF.

This clone came up once. The V call is TRBV6-1, the J call TRBJ2-1, with D uncertain. Germline-derived CDR1 and CDR2 are MNHNS and SASEGT. V was cut by 3 bases and J by 7 bases, with 7 bases left in between. There are 12 residues in the CDR3. The CDR3 region is CASSERENEQFF. The DNA of the CDR3 is TGTGCCAGCAGTGAGAGAGAAAATGAGCAGTTCTTC.